This note documents a single T cell receptor (beta chain) sequence. This CDR3 is built from 13 residues. CDR1 and CDR2 (germline): SGHNT, YYREEE (reference sequence). With V trimmed by 6 bases and J by 6 bases, 3 bases remained unmatched. This record comes from a study of blood T cell repertoires in COVID-19. Study in general: Material from acute and convalescent COVID-19 was sourced from the United States, Italy and Spain. PBMCs, B-cell-depleted T cells, or T cells were the source of the cDNA or gDNA that made up the material.

Repertoires were generated with immunoSEQ multiplex PCR, while TCRdb's copy carries only in-frame clones and drops some. The sample carries about 150,000 clones, roughly four fifths recorded once. The V and J genes are TRBV5-4 and TRBJ1-4; 9 bases agree with TRBD1. This sequence originates from a man aged 65 to 79 who had recovered from COVID-19. Sequenced material: peripheral blood. The CDR3 sequence: CASNRDRDEKLFF. CDR3 coding DNA: TGTGCCAGCAACCGGGACAGGGATGAAAAACTGTTTTTT.